The next 3 T cell receptor beta chains were all read from a single sample in a study of radiotherapy plus CTLA-4 blockade in lung cancer. The protocol was immunoSEQ multiplex PCR, while the TCRdb copy is restricted to in-frame clones and leaves out a portion. The sample lists over 85,000 clones; roughly 80% were seen once. Specimen: peripheral blood, collected from a patient treated with radiotherapy plus ipilimumab. The receptor source for this set is a human donor with non-small cell lung cancer that progressed on radiotherapy plus ipilimumab.

CDR3 residues: CASSPPRAGGDEQYF. The CDR3 region has the DNA TGTGCCAGCTCACCACCGCGGGCAGGTGGTGACGAGCAGTACTTC. V usage is TRBV18 and J usage is TRBJ2-7; D is possibly TRBD2 (5 bases). The CDR3 sequence is 15 residues long. Germline-derived CDR1 and CDR2 are KGHSH and LQKENI. Trimming removed 0 bases from V and 5 bases from J, with 14 bases in between.

The rearrangement uses TRBV28 and TRBJ2-2; D may be TRBD2 (6 bases). Looked up from germline, CDR1 is MDHEN and CDR2 is SYDVKM. The CDR3 is made up of 15 amino acids. V gave up 7 bases and J gave up 5 bases, with 17 bases separating them. CDR3 region: CASTLWRDGTGELFF. The DNA of the CDR3 is TGTGCCAGCACTCTTTGGAGGGACGGAACCGGGGAGCTGTTTTTT. The full variable domain, completed using reference TRBV28 and TRBJ2-2, is DVKVTQSSRYLVKRTGEKVFLECVQDMDHENMFWYRQDPGLGLRLIYFSYDVKMKEKGDIPEGYSVSREKKERFSLILESASTNQTSMYLCASTLWRDGTGELFFGEGSRLTVL.

As for this clone: Other nucleotide sequences in the sample specify the same CDR3. The J gene is TRBJ2-1, the V gene TRBV7-3; no definite D call. Looked up from germline, CDR1 is SGHTA and CDR2 is FQGTGA. The V end was cut by 5 bases, the J end by 7 bases, with 9 bases between. The CDR3 covers 12 residues. CDR3 protein: CASSLGRNEQFF. Here the CDR3 DNA reads TGTGCCAGCAGCCTAGGCCGGAATGAGCAGTTCTTC.